One and the same sample provided the 2 T cell receptor beta chains below, sequenced in a study of CD4+ T cells in melanoma. The method was immunoSEQ multiplex PCR; TCRdb's version includes in-frame clones alone and lacks a portion of them. Here the sample spans about 14,000 clones, around 68% being singletons. Specimen: cells from a culture (not recorded whether cultured in vitro). Receptors originate from a human donor with melanoma.

This clone appeared a few times. This sequence joins TRBV6-5 and TRBJ1-5; D is unclear. Between the trimmed V and J ends, which lost 5 bases and 5 bases, there was a span of 13 bases. This CDR3 spans 14 amino acids. The germline V gene has CDR1 MNHEY and CDR2 SVGAGI. The CDR3 region has the DNA TGTGCCAGCAGTCGCCGCAGAACATATCAGCCCCAGCATTTT. This sequence encodes CASSRRRTYQPQHF.

The chain combines TRBV28 with TRBJ2-7, with D unclear. The V end was cut by 11 bases, the J end by 4 bases, with 15 bases between. The CDR3 runs 12 residues. Germline V gene data show CDR1 as MDHEN and CDR2 as SYDVKM. The DNA for the CDR3 is TGTGCCTCCGGCCAGCGACAATACGAGCAGTACTTC. The encoded protein is CASGQRQYEQYF.